This TCR beta chain came from a study of cytomegalovirus exposure and HLA in healthy donors (dated by TCRdb to about 2017). About the study as a whole: An earlier analysis of around 600 of the donors reported 250 to 350 Gb of sequence data and 120 million or so unique TCR beta sequences from some 180 million T cells. Roughly 300 gigabases of sequencing data and around 87 million unique TCR sequences were included in an early release covering around 600 HLA-typed donors. Of the approximately 400 genotyped donors, 80% to 90% were placed in the genetic ancestry cluster associated with self-reported Caucasian donors. The study aimed to test whether signatures of past pathogen exposure could be identified by cataloging public T cell receptors. The study profiled the T cell repertoires of fewer than 850 subjects by immunosequencing and related them to cytomegalovirus serostatus. Besides the first cohort of roughly 700 subjects, a separate validation cohort made up of roughly 120 different subjects was used. The study combined high-throughput TCR immunosequencing, statistical association of individual TCRs with disease status, and machine learning to predict cytomegalovirus infection status. To study patterns of TCR occurrence, a later analysis re-analyzed previously published TCR beta repertoires from 666 donors and added high-resolution HLA genotyping. The later analysis used no new phenotypic data to find candidate immune exposures, relying instead on TCR beta sequences and their occurrence across donors. To decide whether each TCR beta V gene segment behaved as functional or pseudogenic, an earlier analysis of 587 of the donors relied on high-throughput TCR beta sequencing. Donor age, sex, ethnicity and CMV serostatus were collected together with the repertoire data. In a later genetic analysis, genome-wide SNP genotypes for 398 of the 666 donors were used, and that subset was treated as a discovery cohort. All discovery cohort repertoires had been generated on a single sequencing platform. Class I and class II HLA loci were covered by the typing at four-digit resolution. The number of donors typed differed by locus, with roughly 620-640 for A, B, C, DRB1 and DQB1, about 500 for DQA1, under 610 for DPA1, and some 440 for DPB1. Several DR-DQ haplotypes were treated as single units for association and clustering because of strong linkage in the cohort. Across approximately 400 genotyped donors of the cohort, an average of approximately 200,000 unique TCR beta nucleotide sequences per donor were sequenced, and approximately 19% of those sequences were non-productive. Beyond this particular receptor, the publication reports: The classifier was reported to diagnose cytomegalovirus status with high specificity and sensitivity in both the original and validation cohorts. In a later analysis, 15,000 to 20,000 TCR beta sequences were associated with specific HLA alleles at a false discovery rate of 0.05. A later genetic analysis associated a missense DCLRE1C variant with V-gene and J-gene trimming of TCR beta chains, and an independent cohort replicated the association. In this cohort, only TCR beta chains were sequenced, and detectable features were limited by the absence of alpha or paired-chain data. The only immune exposure information available for the cohort was CMV serostatus. Because counts were too low, 15 to 20 rarely observed V segments, including chromosome 9 orphons, were excluded from the earlier analysis of around 640 of the donors. In a later analysis, several top co-occurrence clusters were reported to appear linked to parvovirus B19, influenza, CMV and Epstein-Barr virus. In an earlier analysis of 587 of the donors, most TCR beta V segments appeared in productive rearrangements about 90% or about 30% of the time, broadly matching IMGT annotations. Because some donors lacked HLA typing at each locus, the association tests relied only on the typed subset. The presence/absence analyses assumed that sequencing depth was roughly uniform across donors, and that assumption may not be true. Correlated functional status among segregating V segments might reflect linkage disequilibrium, but an unknown experimental factor could not be ruled out. The study gave a list of under 200 TCR beta chains associated with cytomegalovirus. A further reported finding was that TCR beta sequences accurately predicted the HLA-A and HLA-B alleles for most subjects in the first cohort. When HLA alleles, especially DR and DQ, strongly co-occurred, TCR associations were difficult to assign to individual alleles. While some public TCRs were present in many individuals, most TCR sequences turned up only very rarely across donors. According to a later analysis, TCR association rates differed among HLA loci, with DRB1 alleles showing the most associated TCRs and HLA-C alleles showing the fewest. A group of highly shared sequence variants was considered likely to be a technical artifact of the sequencing pipeline. Because the 87-base-pair reads could not distinguish some IMGT-functional V segments, including TRBV6-2 and TRBV6-3, those segments were excluded. According to a later analysis, most CMV-associated TCR beta chains appeared to be HLA-restricted, and the HLA associations seemed to be driven largely by CMV exposure. The authors suggested that the approach could potentially be extended to other disease states and immunological phenotypes. A later analysis found that HLA-associated TCR beta chains were more clonally expanded and had lower generation probabilities than equally common non-associated chains. Three of the identified cytomegalovirus-associated TCR beta chains were confirmed in vitro to be specific for cytomegalovirus antigens. In a later genetic analysis, fewer N-insertions in productive TCRs were reported among donors in an Asian-associated ancestry cluster than the approximately 710-donor mean.

The cohort consisted of 650 to 700 healthy bone marrow donors. At the time of sampling, all cohort members were nominally healthy, though unrecorded immune exposures were likely present. The donor was CMV seronegative and belonged to the group of 352 seronegative cohort members. Every donor gave a peripheral blood sample, and the peripheral blood mononuclear cells from that sample were used for TCR beta sequencing. The Qiagen DNeasy Blood Extraction Kit was used to extract genomic DNA from the blood cell samples. Preparation of the library involved the immunoSEQ multiplex PCR assay. For the multiplex PCR, a mixture combining 60 forward primers for TCR Vbeta segments and 13 reverse primers for TCR Jbeta segments was used. A multiplex PCR assay on genomic DNA amplified the CDR3 region of rearranged TCR beta genes. The amplified TCR beta libraries were sequenced on the Illumina HiSeq System as 87-base-pair reads. The original pipeline was this. A later analysis tallied tens of millions of unique TCR beta chains across the approximately 670 repertoires, and some 10 million of those chains were shared by two or more donors. A nearest-neighbor algorithm error-corrected the raw reads and collapsed the reads into unique sequences, merging closely related sequences to remove PCR and sequencing errors. V, D and J gene segments were assigned by aligning CDR3 sequences to IMGT reference sequences. For a sequence to be retained, at least a six-nucleotide match to both a V gene segment and a J gene segment was required. A rearrangement counted as productive if the CDR3 had no stop codons and remained in frame with V and J, and every other rearrangement counted as non-productive. Following IMGT convention, CDR3 was defined as the stretch from the second conserved V-encoded cysteine to the conserved J-encoded phenylalanine. In an earlier analysis of more than 550 of the donors, sequences lacking an unambiguous match to a single V gene segment were excluded. An earlier analysis of approximately 590 of the donors classified V segments as functional when productive rearrangements were above 56.7% and as segregating when the standard deviation between donors was above 5%. A statistical classification framework was developed to diagnose cytomegalovirus status using the catalog of TCR beta chain sequences. A later analysis assigned V and J genes by comparing TCR nucleotide sequences with IMGT/GENE-DB human TR gene sequences. Using the TCRdist pipeline, a later analysis assigned CDR3 sequences along with most-parsimonious VDJ recombination scenarios. A later analysis defined each TCR beta chain by its CDR3 amino acid sequence plus V-gene family, and excluded reads lacking a unique V-gene family. As a way to deal with suspected cross-contamination and a sequencing artifact, a later analysis dropped 450 to 600 nucleotide sequences that were highly shared and had low generation probability. In a later analysis, a clonal expansion index for each public chain was calculated from normalized within-repertoire ranks of inferred template counts. A later analysis computed generation probabilities with a VDJ recombination model fitted to out-of-frame rearrangements, and checked the results against IGoR. Hypergeometric tests were used in a later analysis to score TCR-TCR, TCR-HLA and TCR-CMV co-occurrence, with a repertoire-size bias correction applied to the TCR pairs. A later analysis estimated false discovery rates by permuting HLA or CMV assignments 20 times. In a later analysis, co-occurring TCRs were grouped using DBSCAN, with TCRdist sequence similarity added in when clustering inside HLA-allele-positive subsets. Co-occurrence clustering excluded repertoires with fewer than 30,000 or more than 120,000 public chains, plus five with anomalous nucleotide sharing. TCRdb obtained this table from immuneACCESS and retained in-frame rearrangements with V and J assigned. These tables miss some clones; where compared with another copy, unresolved V genes account for less than half of the shortfall, and the remainder is unexplained. V, J and clone size reflect that table, while D and trimming were determined from the DNA. The sample table records approximately 210,000 clones; about 89% of these occur just once. Over 1% of the sample is taken by the ten largest.

The CDR3 covers 14 residues, taking in both the cysteine and the phenylalanine. Only CDR3 DNA is held: 42 bases, read in frame from base 1. The germline V and J ends show losses of 6 bases and 1 base respectively, and no gene match explains 5 bases of the junction. CDR1 and CDR2 are read off the germline V gene (reference sequence) as LNHDA and SQIVND. About this clone: The specificity of this receptor is unknown. No qualities accompany the bases; no much larger clone lies one base away.

The receptor comes from a man aged 25 to 45 in good health and CMV-seronegative. This receptor chain uses TRBV19 and TRBJ1-2; 7 junctional bases match TRBD1. The sequencing sample was made of PBMCs. Read as DNA, the sequence is TGTGCCAGTAGGGAGGGGGCGCTTAACTATGGCTACACCTTC. This translates into CASREGALNYGYTF.